Below are 11 T cell receptor beta chains sequenced from a single sample in a study of response to subunit inactivated influenza vaccine. TCRdb reprocessed the RT-PCR reads via MiXCR and lists one record per CDR3 protein. The sample has 650,000 to 700,000 distinct CDR3 sequences; 15% to 19% are singletons. This material consisted of PBMCs from blood, taken 11 to 12 days after vaccination. These receptors originate from a middle-aged man who received an inactivated influenza vaccine.

The sample holds a few counts of this clonotype. V gene TRBV5-1 combines with J gene TRBJ2-3; D tentatively fits TRBD1 or TRBD2 (5 bases each). Between the trimmed V and J ends, which lost 3 bases and 1 base, there was a span of 15 bases. This CDR3 has 16 amino acids. The germline V gene encodes CDR1 SGHRS and CDR2 YFSETQ. The DNA for the CDR3 is TGCGCCAGCAGCTGGTGGAGTGGGGGTGGCACAGATACGCAGTATTTT. Residues: CASSWWSGGGTDTQYF.

The genes are TRBV23-1 and TRBJ1-5; D unresolved. TRBV23-1 is an ORF, with its function uncertain. The CDR3 spans 14 residues. Trimming left V 2 bases short and J 3 bases short, with 8 bases between. The DNA of the CDR3 is TGCGCCAGCAGTCAAAGCAGGTACAATCAGCCCCAGCATTTT. It specifies CASSQSRYNQPQHF.

The chain uses TRBV29-1 and TRBJ2-3; the D call may be TRBD1 or TRBD2 (5 bases each). Trimming cost V 3 bases and J 2 bases, with 9 bases left between them. From germline, CDR1 is SQVTM and CDR2 ANQGSEA. This CDR3 contains 13 residues. The CDR3 nucleotides read TGCAGCGTTGACGAGGGGTACACAGATACGCAGTATTTT. Translating gives CSVDEGYTDTQYF.

This clonotype was observed a few times. One end of the junction is discordant with germline, which a read error may explain. The V gene is TRBV5-1, the J gene TRBJ1-1, with D perhaps TRBD1 (5 bases). CDR1 and CDR2 (germline): SGHRS, YFSETQ. CDR3 length equals 16 residues. CDR3 DNA sequence: TGCGCCAGCAGCACTCCAGGGTCCCTGGGGAACGCTGAAGCTTTCTTT. It specifies CASSTPGSLGNAEAFF.

This chain connects TRBV2 to TRBJ2-7; perhaps TRBD2 as D (5 bases). The germline gives CDR1 SNHLY, CDR2 FYNNEI. The CDR3 length is 15 residues. Deletions cut 0 bases from V and 2 bases from J, with 11 bases between. The CDR3 DNA reads TGTGCCAGCAGTGAAGCGAGGCCAGCGGCCTACGAGCAGTACTTC. Translation gives CASSEARPAAYEQYF.

Only a few counts were recorded for this clonotype. V usage is TRBV19 and J usage is TRBJ1-5; a weak D match, TRBD1 (5 bases). The CDR3 is 15 residues long. CDR1 LNHDA and CDR2 SQIVND come from the germline V gene (reference sequence). The V and J ends lost 1 base and 2 bases respectively, with 9 bases between them. This CDR3 is CASSIGPGGNQPQHF. CDR3 DNA sequence: TGTGCCAGTAGTATAGGGCCGGGGGGCAATCAGCCCCAGCATTTT.

The chain combines TRBV11-2 with TRBJ2-7; D is uncertain. Germline V CDR1 and CDR2: SGHAT, FQNNGV. V lost 5 bases to trimming and J lost 0 bases, with 14 bases between them. The CDR3 sequence is 15 residues long. The CDR3 DNA sequence: TGTGCCAGCAGCCTCGGTTATTCCAGCTCCTACGAGCAGTACTTC. Translated, it gives CASSLGYSSSYEQYF.

The CDR3 region is CASSQATGGEQFF. For the CDR3, the DNA is TGTGCCAGCAGCCAGGCTACAGGGGGAGAGCAGTTCTTC. V is TRBV4-2 and J is TRBJ2-1, with 8 positions matching TRBD1. This CDR3 comprises 13 residues. J gave up 10 bases and V 3 bases, and 5 bases lay outside the gene matches. Germline V gene lookup returns CDR1 LGHNA and CDR2 YNFKEQ.

In its sample, this clonotype was seen once. One end of the junction is discordant with germline, which a read error may explain. The chain employs TRBV2 and TRBJ2-1; no firm D call. Germline V gene data show CDR1 as SNHLY and CDR2 as FYNNEI. This CDR3 region has 14 residues. CDR3 in amino acids: CASSDYPGYNEPFF. DNA of the CDR3: TGTGCCAGCAGTGATTACCCCGGGTACAATGAGCCGTTCTTC.

This clonotype was detected a few times. The V and J genes are TRBV10-3 and TRBJ2-1; 11 bases map to TRBD2. After removal of 6 bases from V and 5 bases from J, the junction contained 6 bases not matched to a gene. Germline CDR1 is ENHRY and CDR2 is SYGVKD. The CDR3 is made up of 15 amino acids. The CDR3 DNA follows: TGTGCCATCAGAGAGACGGGACTAGCGGACAATGAGCAGTTCTTC. The encoded protein is CAIRETGLADNEQFF.

The chain employs TRBV7-3 and TRBJ2-2; 11 nucleotides match TRBD2. The CDR3 length is 16 residues. V was pared by 1 base and J by 8 bases, with 6 bases of the junction left unmatched. Germline V gene sequence: CDR1 SGHTA, CDR2 FQGTGA. In DNA, the CDR3 is TGTGCCAGCAGCTTAAACCTAGCGGGAGGATCGGGGGAGCTGTTTTTT. Translation gives CASSLNLAGGSGELFF. The full variable domain, rest sourced from reference TRBV7-3 and TRBJ2-2, is GAGVSQTPSNKVTEKGKYVELRCDPISGHTALYWYRQSLGQGPEFLIYFQGTGAADDSGLPNDRFFAVRPEGSVSTLKIQRTERGDSAVYLCASSLNLAGGSGELFFGEGSRLTVL.